This T cell receptor (beta chain) was identified during a study of patients and donors after allogeneic stem cell transplantation. The CDR3 has 15 amino acids. CDR1 and CDR2 (germline): MNHEY, SMNVEV (reference sequence). V lost 5 bases and J lost 7, with 18 bases in between. TCRdb fed the RT-PCR reads into MiXCR, producing one record per CDR3 protein. The sample carries about 40,000 distinct CDR3 sequences, about 30% recorded once. The material sequenced was blood, either unsorted or a sorted T cell fraction (not recorded which). This TCR was sampled from a human donor who was either an allogeneic HSCT recipient or a stem cell or donor lymphocyte infusion donor (not recorded which). It is not recorded whose cells these are; they may come from a transplant donor. The genes are TRBV27 and TRBJ1-3, with no clear D. The CDR3 reads CASSPVFAMSNTIYF. The DNA of the CDR3 is TGTGCCAGCAGTCCCGTATTCGCTATGTCGAACACCATATATTTT.